This T cell receptor (beta chain) was retrieved from a study of T cell responses to AZD1222 COVID-19 vaccine (dated by TCRdb to about 2021). Broadly, across the study: TCR sequencing covered more than 230 trial participants: about 210 given two doses of AZD1222 and 26 given two doses of MenACWY control vaccine. Trial participants were enrolled by age into subgroups of 18-55, 56-69 and 70-plus years, and approximately 150, 30 and 60 TCR-sequenced participants, respectively, were included in these subgroups. Here is what the overall study found, with its caveats: Conclusions about previously exposed vaccinees were limited because only a handful of AZD1222 recipients were SARS-CoV-2 seropositive at baseline. Because no samples from the day 14 peak response were available, repertoires could be characterized only after the peak T cell response. CD4 TCRs associated with the vaccine covered the entire spike protein, and the dominant responses were in regions 160-218 and 743-854. The 56-69-year group was small, and its depth increase did not reach significance, likely because of low power. Participants were mostly white British, with more females than males. The authors suggested clonal diversity may have been underestimated. A significant rise in spike-specific TCR breadth and depth was observed after two AZD1222 doses relative to day 0 and relative to MenACWY recipients. Reportedly, almost half of the unique spike-specific TCRs recognized epitopes lying outside the regions that are mutated in the B.1.351 and B.1.1.7 variants.

Taken with the paper, the label for time point translates to: about 28 days (+/-7) after the second vaccine dose. Because spike-specific TCR depth and breadth did not differ between the two schedules, AZD1222 recipients who got a second dose at roughly 4 weeks were pooled with those who got a second dose at roughly 12 weeks. Vaccinee samples came from UK trials COV001 and COV002, including a single-blind randomized controlled phase 2/3 trial of AZD1222 (ChAdOx1 nCoV-19) in healthy adults. Trial participant PBMC samples were collected at day 0 and day 28 after the second dose for TCRbeta chain sequencing. Concerning this clone itself: Its specific antigen is unknown. Per-nucleotide qualities are absent, and no much larger clonotype sits a single base away.

Germline trimming: 5 bases from V, 5 bases from J; junction bases outside gene matches: 7. Looking up the germline V gene yields CDR1 ENHRY and CDR2 SYGVKD. CDR3 length: 15 amino acids, cysteine to phenylalanine. The read is trimmed to its CDR3 DNA, 45 bases read in frame from base 1. The CDR3 regions of human TCRbeta chains were analyzed by immunosequencing. As for the authors' bioinformatics: Repertoire TCRs were checked for matches against a reference library of SARS-CoV-2-specific TCRs that had been generated using the MIRA antigen-specificity platform. Breadth was defined as the fraction of unique TCRs that were SARS-CoV-2-associated. Depth was defined as the fraction of total T cells that were SARS-CoV-2-associated. Each spike-specific TCR was assigned to its reactive spike region and to a CD4 or CD8 class using the MIRA data. Log10-transformed breadth and depth values were compared by one-way ANOVA with Sidak's multiple comparisons tests. TCRdb's version of the immuneACCESS table is confined to in-frame rearrangements and falls short of the full clone set. An unresolved V gene accounts for under half of the shortfall where checked; the remainder is of unknown origin. From that table come the V and J calls and clone size; the DNA was used to work out D and trimming. The table for this sample lists 150,000 to 200,000 clones; about nine tenths of them were counted only once. The biggest ten clones account for more than 1.5% of the sample.

The chain couples TRBV10-3 to TRBJ2-7; TRBD2 fits 12 bases in the junction. The clonotype comes from an adult who received the AZD1222 COVID-19 vaccine. This sample comprised peripheral blood, obtained 28 days after the second AZD1222 dose. This receptor carries the CDR3 CAISLTSGRIHEQYF. The DNA sequence follows: TGTGCCATCAGTCTGACTAGCGGGAGAATTCACGAGCAGTACTTC.